Listed here are 11 T cell receptor beta chains from one sample, sequenced in a study of CD8 T cells in Susac syndrome. The RNA input was about 0.45 to 1 ug, and it was reverse transcribed with random hexamers. TCRdb re-derived calls from the immunoSEQ multiplex PCR reads in MiXCR, one entry per CDR3 protein. The sample has under 150,000 distinct CDR3 sequences; approximately 94% are singletons. Sequenced sample: CD4+ T cells from PBMCs. These TCRs come from a human donor with multiple sclerosis.

The J gene is TRBJ2-3, the V gene TRBV29-1; 7 bases agree with TRBD1. This CDR3 is 15 amino acids long. V was clipped by 8 bases and J by 2 bases; unmatched bases: 13. CDR1 and CDR2 from the germline V gene are SQVTM and ANQGSEA. The CDR3 DNA sequence: TGCAGCTTGTTAGGGACAGAGGAATACACAGATACGCAGTATTTT. Its translation: CSLLGTEEYTDTQYF.

The J gene is TRBJ1-1, the V gene TRBV12-3 or TRBV12-4; tentative D call: TRBD1 (5 bases). Trimming cost V 3 bases and J 4 bases, with 12 bases left between them. The CDR3 consists of 14 residues. As DNA, the CDR3 is TGTGCCAGCAGTTTGTTTGGGGGGGTCACTGAAGCTTTCTTT. It translates to CASSLFGGVTEAFF.

The genes are TRBV7-2 and TRBJ2-7; 8 bases line up with TRBD2. Trimming at V came to 0 bases and at J to 4 bases, leaving 5 bases not matched to a gene. The CDR3 length is 15 residues. Germline V gene lookup returns CDR1 SGHTA and CDR2 FQGNSA. Written as DNA, the CDR3 is TGTGCCAGCAGCTTAGCCAGCGGGAGCGCGTACGAGCAGTACTTC. Residues: CASSLASGSAYEQYF.

V usage is TRBV19 and J usage is TRBJ1-2, with a weak D call TRBD1 (6 bases). The length of the CDR3 is 16 residues. Per the germline V gene, CDR1 is LNHDA and CDR2 is SQIVND (reference sequence). V shed 6 bases and J shed 0 bases, with 17 bases lying between them. The CDR3 loop is CASRIIYGQTNYGYTF. CDR3 DNA: TGTGCCAGTAGGATTATTTACGGACAGACTAACTATGGCTACACCTTC.

This clonotype was recorded a few times. The rearrangement uses TRBV12-3 or TRBV12-4 and TRBJ2-7; the match to TRBD1 covers 8 bases. Trimming cost V 4 bases and J 4 bases; bases outside gene matches: 9. This CDR3 is 15 amino acids long. Here the CDR3 DNA reads TGTGCCAGCAGTTCCCCGGGCCAGGGGGCTTACGAGCAGTACTTC. Translation gives CASSSPGQGAYEQYF.

This chain connects TRBV19 to TRBJ2-3; 9 bases are a match to TRBD2. V shed 6 bases, J shed 6 bases, and the junction held 7 bases outside the gene matches. Germline CDR1 LNHDA, CDR2 SQIVND (reference sequence). The CDR3 sequence is 14 residues long. CDR3 amino acids: CASRTSGRYDTQYF. In DNA, the CDR3 is TGTGCCAGTAGAACTAGCGGGCGTTATGATACGCAGTATTTT.

The chain links TRBV5-4 to TRBJ2-4; maybe TRBD1 (5 bases). CDR1 is SGHNT, CDR2 YYREEE, per germline (reference sequence). The germline V and J ends were trimmed by 4 bases and 0 bases, with 14 bases remaining between them. The CDR3 is 16 residues long. The CDR3 loop is CASSHQGSLAKNIQYF. The CDR3 DNA reads as TGTGCCAGCAGCCATCAGGGTAGCCTAGCCAAAAACATTCAGTACTTC.

V usage is TRBV30 and J usage is TRBJ2-7; D ambiguous. The CDR3 runs to 11 residues. The V end lost 1 base, the J end lost 5 bases, and 6 bases lay between the germline ends. Germline-derived CDR1 and CDR2 are GTSNPN and SVGIG (reference sequence). Here the CDR3 DNA reads TGTGCCTGGAGTGGTGTCAACGAGCAGTACTTC. It encodes CAWSGVNEQYF.

This chain uses TRBV9 with TRBJ2-5; weak D call: TRBD2 (6 bases). The CDR3 covers 15 residues. Germline V CDR1 and CDR2: SGDLS, YYNGEE. The V gene lost 0 bases and the J gene lost 5 bases, with 14 bases spanning the gap. This CDR3 reads CASSVGAGGKETQYF. The CDR3 bases are TGTGCCAGCAGCGTAGGGGCTGGCGGGAAGGAGACCCAGTACTTC.

This chain uses TRBV29-1 with TRBJ2-1; 12 bases match TRBD2. V gave up 4 bases and J gave up 10 bases; unmatched junction bases: 8. The length of the CDR3 is 14 residues. CDR1 SQVTM and CDR2 ANQGSEA come from the germline V gene. CDR3 in amino acids: CSVGSGLAGSEQFF. The CDR3 nucleotides read TGCAGCGTTGGTTCCGGACTAGCGGGATCCGAGCAGTTCTTC.

This rearrangement joins TRBV20-1 to TRBJ2-7; 9 bases fit TRBD1. The germline gives CDR1 DFQATT, CDR2 SNEGSKA (reference sequence). The CDR3 length is 13 residues. Trimming removed 6 bases from V and 5 bases from J; junction bases left unmatched: 8. CDR3 in DNA: TGCAGTGCCCTGGACAGGGGTAAGAACGAGCAGTACTTC. The encoded protein is CSALDRGKNEQYF.